The present T cell receptor (beta chain) was sequenced within a study of human T cells and chemical hapten exposure. Trimming at V came to 3 bases and at J to 0 bases, leaving 5 bases not matched to a gene. The CDR3 runs 16 residues. In germline, CDR1 is SGHTA, CDR2 FQGNSA. Study-wide points: The number of TCRs over 1 in 1000 frequency stayed unchanged after DPC.

The study's library attached unique molecular identifiers to single cDNA molecules. TCRdb re-called the RACE reads through MiXCR, storing one row per CDR3 protein. The repertoire holds 30,000 or so distinct CDR3 sequences, 6.5% to 9% seen once, with 8% to 10% in the top ten. This clonotype was detected a few times. Antigen unknown. As for time point: healthy volunteer bleed at 2 weeks. Whole blood, unfractionated, served as the material for total RNA extraction. The clonotype comes from a human donor in good health. Some clones in this sample may be carry-over from other donors' samples. The V gene is TRBV7-2, the J gene TRBJ2-1, with TRBD2 matching over 7 bases. The sample was whole blood. CDR3 sequence reads: CASSLSGAPSYNEQFF. The CDR3 DNA reads TGTGCCAGCAGCTTGAGCGGGGCCCCCTCCTACAATGAGCAGTTCTTC.